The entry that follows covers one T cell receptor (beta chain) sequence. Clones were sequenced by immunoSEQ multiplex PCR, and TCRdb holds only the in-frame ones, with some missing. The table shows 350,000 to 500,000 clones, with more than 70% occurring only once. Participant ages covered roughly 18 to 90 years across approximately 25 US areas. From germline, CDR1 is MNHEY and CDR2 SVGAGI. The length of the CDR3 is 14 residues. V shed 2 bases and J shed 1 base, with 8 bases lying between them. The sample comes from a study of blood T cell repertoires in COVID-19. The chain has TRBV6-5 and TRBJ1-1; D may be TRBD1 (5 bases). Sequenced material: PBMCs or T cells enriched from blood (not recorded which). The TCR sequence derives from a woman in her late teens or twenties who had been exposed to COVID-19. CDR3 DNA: TGTGCCAGCAGTTACGCCACAGGGAACACTGAAGCTTTCTTT. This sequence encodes CASSYATGNTEAFF.